This record concerns one T cell receptor (beta chain) sequence. Its antigen is not identified. The entirety of the isolated RNA underwent reverse transcription, so expressed TCRB transcripts were sequenced. Some clones are missing from TCRdb's copy, which holds only in-frame ones; the method was immunoSEQ multiplex PCR. The profile shows hundreds of thousands of clones, 30% of them singletons. The data were obtained in a study of beta chain features in type 1 diabetes. Overall study: When patients were set against healthy donors, age, gender and cell yields were similar.

The CDR3 extends over 14 amino acids. Germline V lookup: CDR1 ENHRY, CDR2 SYGVKD. V shed 2 bases and J shed 1 base, with 8 bases lying between them. General study findings and limits: Shorter templates may be favored by PCR, equally so in patients and controls. When Type 1 diabetes patients were examined, their TCRB CDR3s proved moderately but significantly shorter in all four CD4+ subsets. Possibly, sequencing cDNA over-represented cells that had high TCR expression levels.

The chain carries TRBV10-3 and TRBJ1-1; TRBD1 might be the D (5 bases). Sequenced: naive CD4+ T cells from blood. The TCR originated in a man aged 18-30 years in good health. CDR3: CAISEAQGNTEAFF. For the CDR3, the DNA is TGTGCCATCAGTGAGGCTCAGGGGAACACTGAAGCTTTCTTT.